The table lists the clone carrying this TCR beta chain with a few counts. No antigen is known for it. CDR1 is SGDLS, CDR2 YYNGEE, per germline. This CDR3 has 15 residues. Trimming shortened V by 3 bases and J by 3 bases, and 14 bases separated the two germline ends. This sample was taken from a study of beta chain features in type 1 diabetes. In the study overall: Cell yields, age and gender were similar between patients and healthy donors.

Expressed TCRB transcripts got sequenced, as all isolated RNA was reverse transcribed. The assay was immunoSEQ multiplex PCR, and TCRdb's table has in-frame clones only and misses some. The data contain 600,000 or so clones, 9.5% to 15% of them singletons. Purities in excess of 95% were seen in all sorted populations. Regarding the study as a whole: Shortening of TCRB CDR3s, moderate but significant, appeared in all four CD4+ subsets of Type 1 diabetes patients.

V is TRBV9 and J is TRBJ2-3; D could derive from TRBD1 or TRBD2 (5 bases each). This clonotype was obtained from a man aged 25 to 45 with type 1 diabetes. Sequencing was carried out using naive CD4+ T cells from blood. CDR3 region: CASSAGRPVTDTQYF. CDR3 DNA: TGTGCCAGCAGCGCGGGACGCCCCGTGACAGATACGCAGTATTTT.